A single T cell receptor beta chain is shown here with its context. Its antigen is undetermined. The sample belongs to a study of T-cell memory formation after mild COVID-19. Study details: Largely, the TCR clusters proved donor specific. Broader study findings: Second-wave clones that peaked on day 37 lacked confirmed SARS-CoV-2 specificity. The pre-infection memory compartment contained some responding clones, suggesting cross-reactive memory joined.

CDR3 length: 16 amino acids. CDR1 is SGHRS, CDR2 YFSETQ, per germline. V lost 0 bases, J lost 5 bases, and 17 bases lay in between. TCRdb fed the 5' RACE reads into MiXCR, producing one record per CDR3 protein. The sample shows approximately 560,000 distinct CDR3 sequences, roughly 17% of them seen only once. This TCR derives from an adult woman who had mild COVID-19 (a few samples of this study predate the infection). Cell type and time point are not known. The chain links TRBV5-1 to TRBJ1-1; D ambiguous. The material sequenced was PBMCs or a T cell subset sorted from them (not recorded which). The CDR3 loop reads CASSLGPVNPRTEAFF. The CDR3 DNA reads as TGCGCCAGCAGCTTGGGGCCAGTGAACCCGAGGACTGAAGCTTTCTTT.